These 16 T cell receptor beta chains were all obtained from the same sample, sequenced in a study of OX40 agonist ivuxolimab in advanced cancers. The library came from the immunoSEQ multiplex PCR assay. Held by TCRdb, this immuneACCESS table contains in-frame sequences only and omits some clones. Under half of the omission traces to an unresolved V gene where checked; the cause of the rest is unknown. The sample yields tens of thousands of clones; 85% to 90% were counted once. The top ten clones comprise about 4.7% of the sample. Source: CD4+ or CD8+ T cells sorted from blood, taken in a trial of the OX40 agonist ivuxolimab. The receptor source for this set is an adult with an advanced solid tumor such as melanoma, head and neck, liver or kidney cancer.

This clone showed up just once. The chain employs TRBV5-1 and TRBJ2-2; 7 nucleotides line up with TRBD2. The ends lost 0 bases at V and 0 bases at J; junction bases unmatched: 2. The CDR3 is made up of 16 amino acids. Germline lookup yields CDR1 SGHRS and CDR2 YFSETQ. CDR3 loop: CASSLDGGANTGELFF. The CDR3 coding sequence is TGCGCCAGCAGCTTGGATGGGGGGGCGAACACCGGGGAGCTGTTTTTT.

A note on this clone: Within the sample, other DNA sequences also encode this same CDR3. The CDR3 loop is CAWSEGLSNQPQHF. The CDR3 DNA is TGTGCCTGGAGTGAAGGGTTAAGCAATCAGCCCCAGCATTTT. This chain links TRBV30 with TRBJ1-5; unclear D gene. This CDR3 spans 14 amino acids. From germline, CDR1 is GTSNPN and CDR2 SVGIG (reference sequence). V gave up 1 base and J gave up 1 base, with 8 bases separating them.

J is TRBJ1-1 and V is TRBV27; 7 positions match TRBD1. The CDR3 is made up of 14 amino acids. J was trimmed by 1 base and V by 5 bases; bases with no gene match: 4. Per germline, CDR1 MNHEY and CDR2 SMNVEV (reference sequence). CDR3 nucleotide sequence: TGTGCCAGCAGTGCGAGGGGGCAGAACACTGAAGCTTTCTTT. Encoded protein: CASSARGQNTEAFF.

The chain joins TRBV5-8 to TRBJ2-5, with D possibly TRBD2 on 5 matching bases. Germline CDR1 reads SGHTS; CDR2 reads YDEGEE. The germline V and J ends were trimmed by 0 bases and 1 base, with 19 bases remaining between them. This CDR3 region has 18 residues. CDR3 region: CASSLGAGRYQIQETQYF. DNA for the CDR3: TGTGCCAGCAGCTTGGGTGCGGGCCGGTATCAAATCCAAGAGACCCAGTACTTC.

J is TRBJ2-7 and V is TRBV7-2; weak D call: TRBD1 (6 bases). Germline V gene sequence: CDR1 SGHTA, CDR2 FQGNSA. V shed 0 bases and J shed 4 bases, with 10 bases lying between them. CDR3 length: 14 amino acids. The CDR3 loop is CASSLAFQGYEQYF. Written as DNA, the CDR3 is TGTGCCAGCAGCTTAGCTTTTCAGGGGTACGAGCAGTACTTC.

The chain links TRBV2 to TRBJ1-1; a possible D gene is TRBD1 (5 bases). Germline CDR1 is SNHLY and CDR2 is FYNNEI. The CDR3 sequence is 16 residues long. The V and J ends lost 2 bases and 4 bases respectively, with 17 bases between them. This CDR3 reads CASSESGPRDGTEAFF. CDR3 DNA sequence: TGTGCCAGCAGTGAATCGGGTCCCAGGGACGGCACTGAAGCTTTCTTT.

The rearrangement links TRBV27 to TRBJ2-1, with TRBD2 matching over 13 bases. J gave up 6 bases and V 0 bases, and 5 bases lay outside the gene matches. This CDR3 is 17 amino acids long. Germline V gene lookup returns CDR1 MNHEY and CDR2 SMNVEV (reference sequence). CDR3 bases: TGTGCCAGCAGTTTATCGTTCACTAGCGGGGGGGCCAATGAGCAGTTCTTC. Protein sequence: CASSLSFTSGGANEQFF.

The gene calls are TRBV18 and TRBJ1-5; a possible D gene is TRBD1 (6 bases). The germline V and J ends were trimmed by 3 bases and 5 bases, with 8 bases remaining between them. CDR1 is KGHSH and CDR2 is LQKENI in the germline V gene. CDR3 length: 13 residues. The CDR3 region has the DNA TGTGCCAGCTCACCTGCAGGGGATCAGCCCCAGCATTTT. Protein product: CASSPAGDQPQHF.

The chain couples TRBV27 to TRBJ1-2; 9 nucleotides align to TRBD1. The CDR3 loop spans 14 amino acids. The trim removed 8 bases at V and 6 bases at J, leaving 10 bases unmatched. Germline-derived CDR1 and CDR2 are MNHEY and SMNVEV (reference sequence). The CDR3 protein is CASGARTGDHGYTF. The CDR3 DNA is TGTGCCAGCGGAGCACGGACAGGGGACCATGGCTACACCTTC.

The rearrangement links TRBV6-4 to TRBJ2-3; tentatively, D is TRBD2 (5 bases). There are 13 residues in the CDR3. In germline, CDR1 is MRHNA, CDR2 SNTAGT. Trimming took off 4 bases at V and 6 bases at J, with 11 bases between the two ends. The CDR3 nucleotides read TGTGCCAGCAGTGCCGGACGAGGGGATACGCAGTATTTT. Its protein is CASSAGRGDTQYF.

The chain combines TRBV5-3 with TRBJ1-5; TRBD1 is a possible D gene (5 bases). TRBV5-3 has ORF status, its function being uncertain. The V and J ends lost 2 bases and 4 bases respectively, with 13 bases between them. CDR3 length: 15 amino acids. In DNA form, the CDR3 reads TGTGCCAGAAGCTTCGGGGGTAAACCAAATCAGCCCCAGCATTTT. Its protein product is CARSFGGKPNQPQHF.

The gene calls are TRBV29-1 and TRBJ1-2, with D unclear. The CDR3 runs 10 residues. The germline CDR1 and CDR2 sequences are SQVTM and ANQGSEA. Trimming cost V 7 bases and J 8 bases, with 11 bases left between them. The CDR3 region has the DNA TGCAGCGCCCTCAATGGGGGCTACACCTTC. Its translation: CSALNGGYTF.

The chain couples TRBV28 to TRBJ1-5; D remains unclear. Germline V lookup: CDR1 MDHEN, CDR2 SYDVKM. Trimming removed 6 bases from V and 1 base from J, with 16 bases in between. The CDR3 length is 16 residues. The CDR3 protein is CASSNGKTGSNQPQHF. CDR3 DNA: TGTGCCAGCAGCAACGGCAAGACTGGGAGCAATCAGCCCCAGCATTTT.

This chain links TRBV4-1 with TRBJ2-4; TRBD2 agrees at 8 bases. With 1 base clipped from V and 1 base from J, the junction kept 6 bases outside the gene matches. The CDR3 is 17 residues long. Germline-derived CDR1 and CDR2 are MGHRA and YSYEKL. CDR3 sequence reads: CASSQVPGGLAKNIQYF. CDR3 DNA: TGCGCCAGCAGCCAAGTTCCGGGGGGGCTTGCCAAAAACATTCAGTACTTC.

This sequence joins TRBV7-3 and TRBJ2-3, with 8 bases that match TRBD2. This CDR3 comprises 14 residues. In germline, CDR1 is SGHTA, CDR2 FQGTGA. Germline trimming cut 7 bases from V and 4 bases from J; bases unmatched to any gene: 7. The CDR3 bases are TGTGCCAGCAAGGTAGCGGGATGGTCAGATACGCAGTATTTT. Translation gives CASKVAGWSDTQYF.

The genes are TRBV9 and TRBJ2-3; possibly TRBD1 for D (5 bases). Trimming shortened V by 4 bases and J by 1 base, and 7 bases separated the two germline ends. The CDR3 consists of 13 residues. The germline CDR1 and CDR2 sequences are SGDLS and YYNGEE. CDR3 bases: TGTGCCAGCAGCATCAGGGGCACAGATACGCAGTATTTT. Its protein product is CASSIRGTDTQYF. The variable domain in full, completed from reference TRBV9 and TRBJ2-3, reads DSGVTQTPKHLITATGQRVTLRCSPRSGDLSVYWYQQSLDQGLQFLIQYYNGEERAKGNILERFSAQQFPDLHSELNLSSLELGDSALYFCASSIRGTDTQYFGPGTRLTVL.